This passage covers 26 T cell receptor beta chains from one sample sequenced in a study of identical twins. MiXCR, run by TCRdb on the 5' RACE reads, gives a single entry per CDR3 protein. The repertoire consists of around 490,000 distinct CDR3 sequences, with approximately 20% occurring once and the leading ten covering roughly 0.5%. These sequences were also reported in another study, on yellow fever vaccine responses in identical twins.

The sequenced material came from CD4+ T cells sorted from blood. These receptors came from a woman between 18 and 29 years old in good health.

This clonotype showed up just a few times. The rearrangement joins TRBV5-1 to TRBJ2-1; 11 bases fit TRBD2. The trim removed 5 bases at V and 12 bases at J, leaving 16 bases unmatched. Germline V gene sequence: CDR1 SGHRS, CDR2 YFSETQ. The CDR3 spans 16 residues. CDR3 residues: CASRRTGLADPRGQFF. The DNA for the CDR3 is TGCGCCAGCAGACGAACGGGACTAGCGGACCCCCGGGGGCAGTTCTTC.

The chain couples TRBV7-9 to TRBJ1-6, with D unresolved. Trimming cost V 1 base and J 4 bases, with 8 bases left between them. The germline gives CDR1 SEHNR, CDR2 FQNEAQ (reference sequence). The CDR3 consists of 15 residues. CDR3 in amino acids: CASSLVAAYNSPLHF. DNA for the CDR3: TGTGCCAGCAGCTTAGTCGCAGCTTATAATTCACCCCTCCACTTT.

This clonotype was detected only a few times. The rearrangement joins TRBV5-1 to TRBJ2-7, with TRBD2 matching 8 bases. CDR1 and CDR2 from the germline V gene are SGHRS and YFSETQ. CDR3 length equals 17 residues. Trimming cost V 4 bases and J 0 bases; bases outside gene matches: 12. As DNA, the CDR3 is TGCGCCAGCAGCCCTGGTGATAGCGGGGTCTTCTCCTACGAGCAGTACGTC. Its translation: CASSPGDSGVFSYEQYV.

This clonotype was seen at least ten times. The J gene is TRBJ1-2, the V gene TRBV12-3 or TRBV12-4; 9 bases map to TRBD1. The CDR3 sequence is 12 residues long. J gave up 4 bases and V 6 bases, and 0 bases lay outside the gene matches. CDR3 sequence: CASRTGGYGYTF. DNA of the CDR3: TGTGCCAGCAGGACAGGGGGCTATGGCTACACCTTC.

The CDR3 is CASSNGLDRVQETQYF. DNA of the CDR3: TGCGCCAGCAGTAACGGTTTAGACAGGGTTCAAGAGACCCAGTACTTC. The chain is built from TRBV5-1 and TRBJ2-5; 7 nucleotides agree with TRBD1. CDR1 SGHRS and CDR2 YFSETQ come from the germline V gene. J gave up 2 bases and V 5 bases, and 12 bases lay outside the gene matches. The CDR3 sequence is 16 residues long. Full variable domain (outside the CDR3, taken from reference TRBV5-1 and TRBJ2-5): KAGVTQTPRYLIKTRGQQVTLSCSPISGHRSVSWYQQTPGQGLQFLFEYFSETQRNKGNFPGRFSGRQFSNSRSEMNVSTLELGDSALYLCASSNGLDRVQETQYFGPGTRLLVL.

In this sample, this clonotype turned up a few times. The chain carries TRBV7-2 and TRBJ2-1; maybe TRBD2 (5 bases). Germline-derived CDR1 and CDR2 are SGHTA and FQGNSA. The CDR3 totals 14 residues. The ends were cut back, 5 bases at V and 2 bases at J, with 10 bases in the middle. The CDR3 nucleotides read TGTGCCAGCAGCGGTCCCGGGACCTACAATGAGCAGTTCTTC. Translated: CASSGPGTYNEQFF.

This clonotype was recorded at least ten times. The chain is built from TRBV12-3 or TRBV12-4 and TRBJ2-2; D unresolved. V was trimmed by 6 bases and J by 3 bases, leaving 5 bases between them. The CDR3 is made up of 12 amino acids. The CDR3 here is CASSYYTGELFF. The CDR3 DNA reads as TGTGCCAGCAGCTATTACACCGGGGAGCTGTTTTTT.

This clonotype came up a few times. The J gene is TRBJ2-3, the V gene TRBV6-5; D unresolved. Germline loops: CDR1 MNHEY, CDR2 SVGAGI. The CDR3 runs to 14 residues. V was clipped by 0 bases and J by 1 base, with 5 bases between them. The CDR3 sequence: CASSYSWGTDTQYF. DNA for the CDR3: TGTGCCAGCAGTTACTCGTGGGGCACAGATACGCAGTATTTT.

The genes are TRBV11-1 and TRBJ2-2, with TRBD1 as a possible D gene (6 bases). This CDR3 is 15 amino acids long. Per germline, CDR1 SGHAT and CDR2 FQDESV (reference sequence). Trimming cost V 1 base and J 6 bases, with 12 bases left between them. CDR3 sequence (DNA): TGTGCCAGCAGCTTAGGCCAGGGGTTGGCCGGGGAGCTGTTTTTT. It codes for CASSLGQGLAGELFF.

This clonotype has a handful of counts. Its ends do not fully match the called genes, so a read error is possible. The genes are TRBV2 and TRBJ2-1; 11 bases line up with TRBD2. The CDR3 totals 15 residues. Germline V lookup: CDR1 SNHLY, CDR2 FYNNEI. CDR3 DNA: TGTGCCAGCAGGGCCACTAGCGGGAGCTACTATGAGCAGTTCTTC. Amino acid sequence: CASRATSGSYYEQFF.

The chain is built from TRBV10-3 and TRBJ2-1; TRBD2 aligns across 7 bases. Germline lookup yields CDR1 ENHRY and CDR2 SYGVKD. The CDR3 loop spans 16 amino acids. Losses at the gene ends were 6 bases for V and 5 bases for J; bases not matched to a gene: 13. CDR3 sequence (DNA): TGTGCCATCAGGCCCACCTCCGGCGGGGGTAACAATGAGCAGTTCTTC. It encodes CAIRPTSGGGNNEQFF.

V gene TRBV10-3 combines with J gene TRBJ1-1, with 12 bases aligning to TRBD1. Trimming at V came to 4 bases and at J to 9 bases, leaving 12 bases not matched to a gene. CDR3 size: 16 residues. Germline V gene data show CDR1 as ENHRY and CDR2 as SYGVKD. CDR3 residues: CAISGGTGGLAAQAFF. CDR3 nucleotides: TGTGCCATCAGTGGAGGGACAGGGGGCCTTGCCGCTCAAGCTTTCTTT.

The gene calls are TRBV5-1 and TRBJ1-4; 7 bases line up with TRBD1. This CDR3 is 15 amino acids long. Trimming at V came to 0 bases and at J to 7 bases, leaving 6 bases not matched to a gene. Germline lookup yields CDR1 SGHRS and CDR2 YFSETQ. The CDR3 region is CASSLEGAEREKLFF. The CDR3, as DNA: TGCGCCAGCAGCTTGGAGGGGGCAGAGCGTGAAAAACTGTTTTTT. Full variable domain (missing parts from reference TRBV5-1 and TRBJ1-4): KAGVTQTPRYLIKTRGQQVTLSCSPISGHRSVSWYQQTPGQGLQFLFEYFSETQRNKGNFPGRFSGRQFSNSRSEMNVSTLELGDSALYLCASSLEGAEREKLFFGSGTQLSVL.

In DNA, the CDR3 is TGTGCCAGCAGCGGGTCCTTGCTTAGTGAGCAGTTCTTC. Translated, it gives CASSGSLLSEQFF. The chain has TRBV7-8 and TRBJ2-1; D unresolved. This CDR3 has 13 residues. V was trimmed by 5 bases and J by 9 bases, leaving 14 bases between them. Germline CDR1 SGHVS, CDR2 FQNEAQ.

The chain joins TRBV4-1 to TRBJ2-4; 9 bases are shared with TRBD2. Germline V gene data show CDR1 as MGHRA and CDR2 as YSYEKL. This CDR3 contains 15 residues. The V gene end was trimmed by 0 bases and the J gene end by 6 bases; junction bases not matched to a gene: 3. CDR3 sequence reads: CASSQEGAGGNIQYF. CDR3 nucleotides: TGCGCCAGCAGCCAAGAAGGAGCGGGGGGAAACATTCAGTACTTC.

This clonotype was counted a few times. The V gene is TRBV4-1, the J gene TRBJ2-3, with TRBD2 matching over 12 bases. V lost 6 bases to trimming and J lost 3 bases; unmatched junction nucleotides: 16. Germline V CDR1 and CDR2: MGHRA, YSYEKL. This CDR3 has 19 amino acids. CDR3 region: CASRQLGLAGGPSTDTQYF. In nucleotides, the CDR3 is TGCGCCAGCAGACAATTGGGCCTAGCGGGGGGGCCAAGTACAGATACGCAGTATTTT.

The chain employs TRBV9 and TRBJ2-5; 7 bases align to TRBD2. CDR3 size: 13 residues. The germline CDR1 and CDR2 sequences are SGDLS and YYNGEE. The ends lost 3 bases at V and 5 bases at J; junction bases unmatched: 4. The DNA for the CDR3 is TGTGCCAGCAGCGCGTACGGGGGGGAGACCCAGTACTTC. It yields the protein CASSAYGGETQYF.

In this sample, this clonotype turned up a few times. The chain carries TRBV6-5 and TRBJ2-1; maybe TRBD2 (5 bases). CDR1 and CDR2 from the germline V gene are MNHEY and SVGAGI. The ends were cut back, 0 bases at V and 4 bases at J, with 13 bases in the middle. This CDR3 is built from 16 residues. In nucleotides, the CDR3 is TGTGCCAGCAGTTACTCGAGCCTAGCCGCTTACAATGAGCAGTTCTTC. Translated, it gives CASSYSSLAAYNEQFF.

The V and J genes are TRBV10-3 and TRBJ2-2, with 10 bases matching TRBD1. The CDR3 runs 16 residues. Unmatched junction bases numbered 7, after V lost 6 bases and J lost 3 bases. Germline V gene sequence: CDR1 ENHRY, CDR2 SYGVKD. CDR3 region: CAIRKAGTGDTGELFF. The CDR3, as DNA: TGTGCCATCAGGAAGGCCGGGACAGGGGACACCGGGGAGCTGTTTTTT.

The J gene is TRBJ2-7, the V gene TRBV10-2; possibly TRBD2 for D (6 bases). CDR1 and CDR2 (germline): WSHSY, SAAADI. V was trimmed by 4 bases and J by 3 bases, leaving 13 bases between them. The CDR3 runs 14 residues. Written as DNA, the CDR3 is TGCGCCAGCAGTGTTGGTAGCGGCAACTACGAGCAGTACTTC. The encoded protein is CASSVGSGNYEQYF.

CDR3 DNA sequence: TGTGCCAGCAGCTTTTCTGTCTCTGGGGCCAACGTCCTGACTTTC. The encoded protein is CASSFSVSGANVLTF. V and J are TRBV13 and TRBJ2-6, with unresolved D. CDR1 is PRHDT and CDR2 is FYEKMQ in the germline V gene (reference sequence). The V end was cut by 3 bases, the J end by 0 bases, with 6 bases between. The length of the CDR3 is 15 residues. The complete variable domain, with remaining parts taken from reference TRBV13 and TRBJ2-6, reads AAGVIQSPRHLIKEKRETATLKCYPIPRHDTVYWYQQGPGQDPQFLISFYEKMQSDKGSIPDRFSAQQFSDYHSELNMSSLELGDSALYFCASSFSVSGANVLTFGAGSRLTVL.

The chain recombines TRBV15 with TRBJ1-1; a weak D match, TRBD1 (5 bases). CDR3 length equals 13 residues. Trimming took off 3 bases at V and 3 bases at J, with 8 bases between the two ends. Germline lookup yields CDR1 LNHNV and CDR2 YYDKDF (reference sequence). The CDR3 DNA follows: TGTGCCACCAGCAGCGGCAGGGACACTGAAGCTTTCTTT. Its translation: CATSSGRDTEAFF.

V and J are TRBV29-1 and TRBJ2-1, with 11 bases fitting TRBD2. Germline CDR1 SQVTM, CDR2 ANQGSEA. J lost 7 bases, V lost 4 bases, and 6 bases had no gene match. CDR3 length: 14 residues. The CDR3 loop reads CSVGSTSGANEQFF. In DNA, the CDR3 is TGCAGCGTTGGATCGACTAGCGGGGCTAATGAGCAGTTCTTC.

This clonotype has just a few counts. CDR3 amino acids: CATETTRKGSSQETQYF. CDR3 in DNA: TGTGCCACCGAAACTACAAGGAAGGGATCCTCCCAAGAGACCCAGTACTTC. The rearrangement uses TRBV28 and TRBJ2-5, with D unresolved. This CDR3 is 17 amino acids long. V was pared by 10 bases and J by 1 base, with 25 bases between. Germline V gene lookup returns CDR1 MDHEN and CDR2 SYDVKM.

This clonotype appeared a few times. This rearrangement joins TRBV10-3 to TRBJ2-7; 8 bases match TRBD1. Germline V gene data show CDR1 as ENHRY and CDR2 as SYGVKD. V was clipped by 2 bases and J by 4 bases; unmatched bases: 10. This CDR3 has 16 amino acids. The CDR3 DNA follows: TGTGCCATCAGTGAGACTAACCGACAGGGGACGTACGAGCAGTACTTC. Translation gives CAISETNRQGTYEQYF.

The J gene is TRBJ2-1, the V gene TRBV28; D is perhaps TRBD2 (6 bases). CDR3 length equals 18 residues. V was trimmed by 8 bases and J by 5 bases, leaving 28 bases between them. Looked up from germline, CDR1 is MDHEN and CDR2 is SYDVKM. CDR3 residues: CASAISRALAGRNNEQFF. In nucleotides, the CDR3 is TGTGCCAGCGCCATTAGTCGAGCACTAGCTGGACGGAACAATGAGCAGTTCTTC.